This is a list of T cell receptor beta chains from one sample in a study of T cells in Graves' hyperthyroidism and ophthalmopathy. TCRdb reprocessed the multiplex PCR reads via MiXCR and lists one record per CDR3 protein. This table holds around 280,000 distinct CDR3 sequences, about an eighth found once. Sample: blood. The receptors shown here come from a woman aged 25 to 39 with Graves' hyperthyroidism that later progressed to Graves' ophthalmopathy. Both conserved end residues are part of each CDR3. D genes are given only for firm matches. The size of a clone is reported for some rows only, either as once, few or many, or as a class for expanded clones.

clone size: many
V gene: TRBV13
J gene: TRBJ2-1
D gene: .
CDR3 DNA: TGTGCCAGCAGCTTACGGGGCTCAGGCTTGCAGTTCTTC
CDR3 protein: CASSLRGSGLQFF

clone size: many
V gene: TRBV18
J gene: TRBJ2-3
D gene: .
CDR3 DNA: TGTGCCAGCTCCTTTGCGGCTCTAAAAACAGATACGCAGTATTTT
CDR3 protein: CASSFAALKTDTQYF

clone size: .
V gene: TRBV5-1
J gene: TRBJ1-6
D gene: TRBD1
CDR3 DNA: TGCGCCAGCAGCCCGGGGACAGGGGGAAGTTCACCCCTCCACTTT
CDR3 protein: CASSPGTGGSSPLHF

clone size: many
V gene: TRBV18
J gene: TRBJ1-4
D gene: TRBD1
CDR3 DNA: TGTGCCAGCTCACCATCCTTCGACGGGACAGGGACCTTTAGGGAAAAACTGTTTTTT
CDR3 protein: CASSPSFDGTGTFREKLFF

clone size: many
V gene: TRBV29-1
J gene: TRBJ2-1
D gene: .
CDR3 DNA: TGCAGCGCCGGCAGAGAGGGGGAGGGGGACTACAATGAGCAGTTCTTC
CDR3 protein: CSAGREGEGDYNEQFF

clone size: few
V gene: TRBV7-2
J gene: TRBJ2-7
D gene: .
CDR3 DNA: TGTGCCAGCAGCGCCGGACTCAGGAGCTACGAGCAGTACTTC
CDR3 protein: CASSAGLRSYEQYF

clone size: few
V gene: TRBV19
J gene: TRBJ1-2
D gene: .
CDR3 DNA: TGTGCCAGTAGTATGGGACTTACGTCGAACTATGGCTACACCTTC
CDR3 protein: CASSMGLTSNYGYTF

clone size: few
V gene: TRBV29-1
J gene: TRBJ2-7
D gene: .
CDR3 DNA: TGCAGCGCCGTTAGCGACCTCTCCTACGAGCAGTACTTC
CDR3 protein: CSAVSDLSYEQYF

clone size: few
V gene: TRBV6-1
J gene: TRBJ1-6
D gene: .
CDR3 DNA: TGTGCCAGCAGGACGAGGGTGCAGTATGATTCACCCCTCCACTTT
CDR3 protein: CASRTRVQYDSPLHF

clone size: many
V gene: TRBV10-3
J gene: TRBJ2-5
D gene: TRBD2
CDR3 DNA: TGTGCCATCAGTGACCCGATAGCGGGAGAGCCCCAAGAGACCCAGTACTTC
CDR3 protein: CAISDPIAGEPQETQYF

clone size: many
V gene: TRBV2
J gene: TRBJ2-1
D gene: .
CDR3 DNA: TGTGCCAGCTCCCAGCGGGTTCCCTTAGATGAGCAGTTCTTC
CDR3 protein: CASSQRVPLDEQFF

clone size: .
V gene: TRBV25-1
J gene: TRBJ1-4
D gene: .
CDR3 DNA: TGTGCCAGCACCTCGGGGGGGGCCCCGAATGAAAAACTGTTTTTT
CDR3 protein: CASTSGGAPNEKLFF

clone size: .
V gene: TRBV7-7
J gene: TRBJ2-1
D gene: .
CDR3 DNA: TGTGCTAGCAGCTTAGCTCCGGCAGGGGAAAACGGGAATGAGCAGTTCTTC
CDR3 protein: CASSLAPAGENGNEQFF

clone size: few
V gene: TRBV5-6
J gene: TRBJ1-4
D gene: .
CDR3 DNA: TGTGCCAGCAGCTTGGGGGACGTTGGAGAAAAACTGTTTTTT
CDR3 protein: CASSLGDVGEKLFF

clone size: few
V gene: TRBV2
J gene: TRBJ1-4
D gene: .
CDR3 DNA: TGTGCCAGCAGTGAACGCTGGAGTGAAGAACTGTTTTTT
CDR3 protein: CASSERWSEELFF

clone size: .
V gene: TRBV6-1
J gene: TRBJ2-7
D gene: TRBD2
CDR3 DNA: TGTGCCAGCAGTCCCTTGACTAGCGGGCGATACGAGCAGTACTTC
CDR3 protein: CASSPLTSGRYEQYF

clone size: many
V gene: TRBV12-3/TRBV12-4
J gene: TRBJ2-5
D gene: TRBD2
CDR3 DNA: TGTGCCAGCAGTTTCGATACTAGCGGGAGAACCCAGTACTTC
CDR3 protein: CASSFDTSGRTQYF

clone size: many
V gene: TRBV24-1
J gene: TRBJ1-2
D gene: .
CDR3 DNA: TGTGCCACCAGTGATTCCACCTCCCGCAACTATGGCTACACCTTC
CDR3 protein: CATSDSTSRNYGYTF

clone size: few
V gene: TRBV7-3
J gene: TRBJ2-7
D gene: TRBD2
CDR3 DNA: TGTGCCAGCAGCCCGACTAGCGCGACCTACGAGCAGTACTTC
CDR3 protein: CASSPTSATYEQYF

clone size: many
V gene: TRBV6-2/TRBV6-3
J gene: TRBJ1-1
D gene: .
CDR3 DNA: TGTGCCAGCAGTTACCTCGAGTTGCATGAAGCTTTCTTT
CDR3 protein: CASSYLELHEAFF

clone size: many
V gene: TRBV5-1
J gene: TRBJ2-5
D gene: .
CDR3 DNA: TGCGCCAGCAGCTTGGATAGCAGGATGGAAGGAATTGAGACCCAGTACTTC
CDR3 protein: CASSLDSRMEGIETQYF

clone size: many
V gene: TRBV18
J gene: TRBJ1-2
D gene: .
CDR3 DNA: TGTGCCAGCTCACCATCCGGGGGAGGTGGCTACACCTTC
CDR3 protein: CASSPSGGGGYTF

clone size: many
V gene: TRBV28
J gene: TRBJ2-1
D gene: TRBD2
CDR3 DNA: TGTGCCAGCAGTTTCCCACTAGCGGGGTTTTACAATGAGCAGTTCTTC
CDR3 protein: CASSFPLAGFYNEQFF

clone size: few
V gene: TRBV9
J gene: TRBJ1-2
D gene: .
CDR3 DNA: TGTGCCAGCAGCGCAACCTCCCCGACAACAGATGGCTACACCTTC
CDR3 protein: CASSATSPTTDGYTF

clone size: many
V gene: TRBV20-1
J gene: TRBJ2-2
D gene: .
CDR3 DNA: TGCAGTGCTAGAGAATACCGGACGAACACCGGGGAGCTGTTTTTT
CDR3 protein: CSAREYRTNTGELFF

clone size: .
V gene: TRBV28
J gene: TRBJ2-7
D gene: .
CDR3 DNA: TGTGCCAGCAACCCCCCGGGGGAGAGTTCCGAGCAGTACTTC
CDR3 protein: CASNPPGESSEQYF

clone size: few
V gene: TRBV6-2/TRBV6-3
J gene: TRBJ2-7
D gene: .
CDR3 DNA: TGTGCCAGTCCTTCGATCCTGGCCCCTCCCTACGAGCAGTACTTC
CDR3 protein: CASPSILAPPYEQYF

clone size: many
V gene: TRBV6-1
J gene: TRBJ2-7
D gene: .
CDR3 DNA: TGTGCCAGCAGTCACATTGACTCCTACGAGCAGTACTTC
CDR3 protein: CASSHIDSYEQYF

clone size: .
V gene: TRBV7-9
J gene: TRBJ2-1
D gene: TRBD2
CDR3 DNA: TGTGCCAGCAGCGCCACGATTGTTCTAGCGGGAGGGGCCTACAATGAGCAGTTCTTC
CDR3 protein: CASSATIVLAGGAYNEQFF

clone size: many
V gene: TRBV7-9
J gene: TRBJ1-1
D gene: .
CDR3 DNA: TGTGCCAGCAGACCTACGGTGAACACTGAAGCTTTCTTT
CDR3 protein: CASRPTVNTEAFF

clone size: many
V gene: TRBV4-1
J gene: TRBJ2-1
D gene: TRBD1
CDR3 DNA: TGCGCCAGCAGCCAAGGGACAGGGGGCTGGGACAATGAGCAGTTCTTC
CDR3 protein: CASSQGTGGWDNEQFF

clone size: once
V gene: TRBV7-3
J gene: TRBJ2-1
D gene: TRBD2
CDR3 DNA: TGTGCCAGCAGCTTGCGACTAGCGGGAGGGGCAACCTACAATGAGCAGTTCTTC
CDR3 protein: CASSLRLAGGATYNEQFF

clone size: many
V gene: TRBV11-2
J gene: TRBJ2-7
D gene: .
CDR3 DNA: TGTGCCAGCAGCTCTGTAGGGACAAAGGAGGGGTTACCCTACGAGCAGTACTTC
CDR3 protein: CASSSVGTKEGLPYEQYF